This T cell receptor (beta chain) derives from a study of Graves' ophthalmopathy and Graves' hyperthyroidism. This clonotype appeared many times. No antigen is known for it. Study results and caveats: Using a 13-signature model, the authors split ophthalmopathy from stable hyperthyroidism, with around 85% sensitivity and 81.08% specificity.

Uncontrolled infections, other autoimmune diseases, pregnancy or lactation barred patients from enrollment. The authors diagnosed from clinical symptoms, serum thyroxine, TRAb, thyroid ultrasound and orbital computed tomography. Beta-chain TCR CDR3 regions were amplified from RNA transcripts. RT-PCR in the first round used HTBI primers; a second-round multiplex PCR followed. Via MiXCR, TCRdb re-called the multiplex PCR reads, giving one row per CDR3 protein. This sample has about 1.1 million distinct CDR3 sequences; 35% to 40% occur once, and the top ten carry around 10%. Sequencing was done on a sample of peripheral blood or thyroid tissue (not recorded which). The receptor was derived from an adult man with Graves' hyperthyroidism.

DNA of the CDR3: TGTGCCACCAGTCAGGGACAAATTCAGCCCCAGCATTTT. Translated, it gives CATSQGQIQPQHF. The J gene is TRBJ1-5, the V gene TRBV24-1, with D perhaps matching TRBD1 (6 bases). The CDR3 covers 13 residues. Trimming took off 6 bases at V and 6 bases at J, with 11 bases between the two ends. Germline CDR1 is KGHDR and CDR2 is SFDVKD.